A single T cell receptor beta chain is shown here with its context. This specimen comes from a study of blood T cell repertoires in COVID-19. TCRdb keeps only in-frame clones here, not all; method: immunoSEQ multiplex PCR. This sample has some 500,000 clones, with around 89% found just once. Germline V gives CDR1 SGHDN, CDR2 FVKESK. This CDR3 has 15 residues. V shed 5 bases, J shed 3 bases, and the junction held 7 bases outside the gene matches. Recruitment covered fewer than 25 US areas and drew participants whose ages spanned roughly 18 to 90 years. The receptor was derived from a woman in her thirties or forties who had recovered from COVID-19. This chain uses TRBV14 with TRBJ1-5, with TRBD1 matching 7 bases. Material for sequencing was PBMCs or T cells enriched from blood (not recorded which). The CDR3 region is CASSATGATNQPQHF. The DNA of the CDR3 is TGTGCCAGCAGCGCAACAGGGGCCACCAATCAGCCCCAGCATTTT.